This T cell receptor beta chain was recorded in a study of T cell responses to AZD1222 COVID-19 vaccine. Study-level points and caveats: Sampled repertoires all dated from after the peak T cell response.

CDR1 and CDR2 (germline): SGHNT, YYREEE (reference sequence). V lost 1 base to trimming and J lost 0 bases, with 11 bases between them. The CDR3 length is 16 residues. Generated by immunoSEQ multiplex PCR, the TCRdb table keeps only in-frame clones and is missing some. The repertoire holds 180,000 or so clones, with around 93% as singletons. This clone was detected only a few times. Antigen: not known. V usage is TRBV5-4 and J usage is TRBJ1-3; the D gene is possibly TRBD1 (5 bases). This TCR derives from an adult who received the MenACWY meningococcal vaccine as a control. The source was peripheral blood, collected 28 days after the second dose of the MenACWY control vaccine. The CDR3 reads CASSLQGYASGNTIYF. CDR3 coding DNA: TGTGCCAGCAGCTTGCAGGGTTATGCCTCTGGAAACACCATATATTTT. Looking up the rest from reference TRBV5-4 and TRBJ1-3 gives the full variable domain: ETGVTQSPTHLIKTRGQQVTLRCSSQSGHNTVSWYQQALGQGPQFIFQYYREEENGRGNFPPRFSGLQFPNYSSELNVNALELDDSALYLCASSLQGYASGNTIYFGEGSWLTVV.